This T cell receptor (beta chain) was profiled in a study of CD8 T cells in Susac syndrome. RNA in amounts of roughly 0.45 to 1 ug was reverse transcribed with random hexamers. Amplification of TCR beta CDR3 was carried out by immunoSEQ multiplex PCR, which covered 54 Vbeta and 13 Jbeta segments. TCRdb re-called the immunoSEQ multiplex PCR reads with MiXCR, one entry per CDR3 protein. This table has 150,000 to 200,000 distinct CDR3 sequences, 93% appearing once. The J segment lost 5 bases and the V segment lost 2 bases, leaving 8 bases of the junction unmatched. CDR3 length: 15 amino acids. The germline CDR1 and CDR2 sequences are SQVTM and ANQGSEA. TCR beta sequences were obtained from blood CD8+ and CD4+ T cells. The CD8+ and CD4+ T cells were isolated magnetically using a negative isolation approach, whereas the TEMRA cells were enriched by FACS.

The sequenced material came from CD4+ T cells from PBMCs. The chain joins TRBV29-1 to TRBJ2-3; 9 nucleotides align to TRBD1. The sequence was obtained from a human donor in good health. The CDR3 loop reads CSVENWDRVGDTQYF. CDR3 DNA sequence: TGCAGCGTTGAAAATTGGGACAGGGTCGGAGATACGCAGTATTTT.